This T cell receptor (beta chain) came from a study of blood T cell repertoires in COVID-19. Overall study context: Spain, Italy and the United States supplied samples that represented acute and convalescent COVID-19. From T cells, B-cell-depleted T cells, or PBMCs came the material, which was cDNA or gDNA.

The V end lost 5 bases, the J end lost 0 bases, and 11 bases lay between the germline ends. CDR1 and CDR2 from the germline V gene are MDHEN and SYDVKM. The CDR3 spans 14 residues. The authors' processing: Amplifying reference gene primers gave estimates of nucleated cell counts. Method: immunoSEQ multiplex PCR; TCRdb's copy keeps in-frame clones and lacks some. D and trimming were read from the DNA, whereas the V and J calls and clone size are those reported in that table. The repertoire has some 150,000 clones, 85% to 90% of them found once; the top ten carry more than 4%. This rearrangement joins TRBV28 to TRBJ2-7; weak D call: TRBD2 (5 bases). The sequence was obtained from a middle-aged woman with acute or convalescent COVID-19. The sample taken for sequencing was peripheral blood. CDR3 residues: CASSPPGSSYEQYF. CDR3 sequence (DNA): TGTGCCAGCAGTCCTCCGGGGAGCTCCTACGAGCAGTACTTC. Based on the CDR3 plus reference TRBV28 and TRBJ2-7, the full variable domain is DVKVTQSSRYLVKRTGEKVFLECVQDMDHENMFWYRQDPGLGLRLIYFSYDVKMKEKGDIPEGYSVSREKKERFSLILESASTNQTSMYLCASSPPGSSYEQYFGPGTRLTVT.